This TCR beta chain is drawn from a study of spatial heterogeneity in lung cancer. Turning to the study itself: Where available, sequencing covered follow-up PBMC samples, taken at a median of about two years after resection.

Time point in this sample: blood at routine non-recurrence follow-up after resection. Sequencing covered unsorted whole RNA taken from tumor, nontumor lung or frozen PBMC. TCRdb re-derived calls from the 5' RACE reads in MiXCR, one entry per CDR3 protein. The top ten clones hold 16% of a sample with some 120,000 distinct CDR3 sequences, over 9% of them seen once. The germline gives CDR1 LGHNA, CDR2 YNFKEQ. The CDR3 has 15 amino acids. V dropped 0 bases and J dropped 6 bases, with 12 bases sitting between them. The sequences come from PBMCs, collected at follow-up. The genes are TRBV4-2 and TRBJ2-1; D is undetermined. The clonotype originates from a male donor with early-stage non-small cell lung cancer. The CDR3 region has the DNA TGTGCCAGCAGCCAAGATCCTGCAGGTAGCAATGAGCAGTTCTTC. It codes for CASSQDPAGSNEQFF.